This TCR beta chain was obtained from a study of blood T cell repertoires in COVID-19. Study background: Material from acute and convalescent COVID-19 was sourced from the United States, Italy and Spain. PBMCs, B-cell-depleted T cells, or T cells were the source of the cDNA or gDNA that made up the material.

Per the study methods: Cell counts per sample came from amplifying reference gene primers. Profiling relied on immunoSEQ multiplex PCR, and the TCRdb table lists in-frame clones only, not all of them. Clone size and V and J calls were adopted from that table, with D and trimming inferred from the DNA. The table has about 64,000 clones, around 90% seen once. The V and J ends lost 0 bases and 0 bases, in that order; junction bases with no gene match: 6. From germline, CDR1 is SGDLS and CDR2 YYNGEE. The CDR3 covers 17 residues. The source is a human donor in a cohort sampled during active COVID-19. Sequencing was performed on peripheral blood. The chain uses TRBV9 and TRBJ1-1, with 9 bases lining up with TRBD1. Here the CDR3 DNA reads TGTGCCAGCAGCGTAGAGGGACAGGGTCTCATGAACACTGAAGCTTTCTTT. The encoded protein is CASSVEGQGLMNTEAFF.